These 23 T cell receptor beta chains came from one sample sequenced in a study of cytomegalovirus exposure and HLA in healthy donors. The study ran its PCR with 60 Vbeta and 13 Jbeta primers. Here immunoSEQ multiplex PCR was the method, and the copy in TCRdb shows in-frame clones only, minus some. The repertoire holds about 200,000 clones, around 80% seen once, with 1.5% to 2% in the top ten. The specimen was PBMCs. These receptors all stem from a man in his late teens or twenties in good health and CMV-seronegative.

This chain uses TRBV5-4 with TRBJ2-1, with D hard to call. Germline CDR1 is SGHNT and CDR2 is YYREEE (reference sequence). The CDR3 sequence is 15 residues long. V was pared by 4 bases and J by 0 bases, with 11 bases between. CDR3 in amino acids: CASSLDLSSYNEQFF. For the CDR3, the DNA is TGTGCCAGCAGCCTAGACTTGAGCTCCTACAATGAGCAGTTCTTC.

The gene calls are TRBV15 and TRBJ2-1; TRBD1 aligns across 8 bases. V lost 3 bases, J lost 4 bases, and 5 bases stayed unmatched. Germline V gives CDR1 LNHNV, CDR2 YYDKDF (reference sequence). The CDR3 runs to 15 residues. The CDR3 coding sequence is TGTGCCACCAGCAGCCGGACAGGGTCGTACAATGAGCAGTTCTTC. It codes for CATSSRTGSYNEQFF.

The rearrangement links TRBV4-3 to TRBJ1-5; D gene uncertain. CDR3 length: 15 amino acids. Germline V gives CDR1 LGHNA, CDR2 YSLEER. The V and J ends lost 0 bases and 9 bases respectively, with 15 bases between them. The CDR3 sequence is CASSQESGSGLPQHF. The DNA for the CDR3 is TGCGCCAGCAGCCAAGAGTCCGGGTCGGGGTTGCCCCAGCATTTT.

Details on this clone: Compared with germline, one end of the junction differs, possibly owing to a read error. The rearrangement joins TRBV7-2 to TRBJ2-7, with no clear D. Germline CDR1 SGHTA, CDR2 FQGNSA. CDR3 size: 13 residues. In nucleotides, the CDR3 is TGTGCCAGCAGCTCTCACAGTCCCCCGCTGCAGTATTTC. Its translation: CASSSHSPPLQYF.

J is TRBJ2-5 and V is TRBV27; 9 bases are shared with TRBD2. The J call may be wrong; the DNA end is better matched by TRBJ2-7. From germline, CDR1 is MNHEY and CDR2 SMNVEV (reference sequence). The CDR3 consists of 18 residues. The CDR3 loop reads CASSLKGLAGIPYYEQYF. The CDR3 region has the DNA TGTGCCAGCAGTTTAAAAGGGCTAGCGGGGATCCCTTACTACGAGCAGTACTTC.

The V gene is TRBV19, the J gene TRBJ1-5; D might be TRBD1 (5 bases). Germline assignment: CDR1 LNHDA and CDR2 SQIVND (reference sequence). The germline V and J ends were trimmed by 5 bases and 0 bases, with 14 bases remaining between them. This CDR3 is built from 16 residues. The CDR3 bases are TGTGCCAGTAGTGTACAGGTGTCGGCTAGCAATCAGCCCCAGCATTTT. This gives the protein CASSVQVSASNQPQHF. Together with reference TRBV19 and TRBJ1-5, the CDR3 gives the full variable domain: DGGITQSPKYLFRKEGQNVTLSCEQNLNHDAMYWYRQDPGQGLRLIYYSQIVNDFQKGDIAEGYSVSREKKESFPLTVTSAQKNPTAFYLCASSVQVSASNQPQHFGDGTRLSIL.

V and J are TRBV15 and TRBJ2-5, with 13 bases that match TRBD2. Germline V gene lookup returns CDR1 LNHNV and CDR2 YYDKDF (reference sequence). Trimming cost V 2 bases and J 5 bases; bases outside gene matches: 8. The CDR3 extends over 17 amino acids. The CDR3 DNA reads TGTGCCACCAGCAGACCACCGGGACTAGCGGGAAAGGAGACCCAGTACTTC. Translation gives CATSRPPGLAGKETQYF.

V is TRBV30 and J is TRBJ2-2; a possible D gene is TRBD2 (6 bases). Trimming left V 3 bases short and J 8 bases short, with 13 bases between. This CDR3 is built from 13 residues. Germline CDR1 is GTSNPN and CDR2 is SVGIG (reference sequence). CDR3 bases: TGTGCCTGGAGCCGGGACTCTGGGGGGGAGCTGTTTTTT. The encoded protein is CAWSRDSGGELFF.

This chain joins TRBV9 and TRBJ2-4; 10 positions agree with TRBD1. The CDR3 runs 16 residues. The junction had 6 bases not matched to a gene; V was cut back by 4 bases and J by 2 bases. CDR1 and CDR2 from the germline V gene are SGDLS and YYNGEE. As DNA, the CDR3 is TGTGCCAGCAGCCCGGGGACAGGGGTCCCCAAAAACATTCAGTACTTC. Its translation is CASSPGTGVPKNIQYF.

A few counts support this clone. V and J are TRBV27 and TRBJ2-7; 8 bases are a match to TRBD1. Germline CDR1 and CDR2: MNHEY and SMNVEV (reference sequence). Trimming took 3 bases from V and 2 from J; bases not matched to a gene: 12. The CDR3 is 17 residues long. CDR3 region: CASSFSHGQGKTYEQYF. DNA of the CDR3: TGTGCCAGCAGTTTCTCCCACGGACAGGGAAAAACCTACGAGCAGTACTTC.

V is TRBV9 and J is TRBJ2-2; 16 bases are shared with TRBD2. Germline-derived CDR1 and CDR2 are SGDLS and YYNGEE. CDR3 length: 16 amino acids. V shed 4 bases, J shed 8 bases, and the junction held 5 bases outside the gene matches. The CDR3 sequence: CASSQGLAGGLGELFF. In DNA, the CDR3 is TGTGCCAGCAGCCAGGGACTAGCGGGAGGGCTAGGGGAGCTGTTTTTT.

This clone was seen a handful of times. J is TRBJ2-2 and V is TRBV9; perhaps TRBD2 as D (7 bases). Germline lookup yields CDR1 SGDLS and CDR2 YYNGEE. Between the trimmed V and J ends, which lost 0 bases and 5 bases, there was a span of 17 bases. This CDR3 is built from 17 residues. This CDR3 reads CASSVDFGGGGTGELFF. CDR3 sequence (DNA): TGTGCCAGCAGCGTAGATTTTGGGGGGGGCGGTACCGGGGAGCTGTTTTTT.

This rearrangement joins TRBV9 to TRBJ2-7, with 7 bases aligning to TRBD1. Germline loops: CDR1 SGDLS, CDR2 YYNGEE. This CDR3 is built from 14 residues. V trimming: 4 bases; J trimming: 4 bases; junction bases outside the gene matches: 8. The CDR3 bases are TGTGCCAGCAGCTTCCGGGACAGACCTTACGAGCAGTACTTC. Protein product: CASSFRDRPYEQYF.

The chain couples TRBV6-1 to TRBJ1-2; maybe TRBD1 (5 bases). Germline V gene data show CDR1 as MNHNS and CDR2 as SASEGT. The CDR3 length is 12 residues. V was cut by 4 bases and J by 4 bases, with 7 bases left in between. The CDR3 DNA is TGTGCCAGCAGTGGACAGTTCTATGGCTACACCTTC. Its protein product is CASSGQFYGYTF.

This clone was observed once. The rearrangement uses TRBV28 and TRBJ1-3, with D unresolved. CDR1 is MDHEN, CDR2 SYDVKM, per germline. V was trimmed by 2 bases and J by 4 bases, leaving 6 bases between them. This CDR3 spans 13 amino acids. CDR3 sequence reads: CASSLPEGNTIYF. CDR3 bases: TGTGCCAGCAGTTTACCCGAGGGAAACACCATATATTTT.

CDR3 in amino acids: CASSLGTVSNYGYTF. The CDR3 DNA follows: TGCGCCAGCAGCCTGGGGACAGTCTCTAACTATGGCTACACCTTC. The chain is built from TRBV4-3 and TRBJ1-2; 7 bases fit TRBD1. This CDR3 has 15 amino acids. Germline CDR1 and CDR2: LGHNA and YSLEER. With 4 bases clipped from V and 0 bases from J, the junction kept 5 bases outside the gene matches.

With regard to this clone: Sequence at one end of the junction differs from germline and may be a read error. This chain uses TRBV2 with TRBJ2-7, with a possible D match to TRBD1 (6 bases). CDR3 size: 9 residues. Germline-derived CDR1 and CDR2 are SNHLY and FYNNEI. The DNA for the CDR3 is TGTGCCAGCAACCCCGGGACAATCTTC. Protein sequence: CASNPGTIF.

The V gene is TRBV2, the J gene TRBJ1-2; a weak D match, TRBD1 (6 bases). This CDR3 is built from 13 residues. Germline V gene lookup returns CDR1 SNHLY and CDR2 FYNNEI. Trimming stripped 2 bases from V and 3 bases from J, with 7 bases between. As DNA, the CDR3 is TGTGCCAGCAGTGAACAGGGGTACTATGGCTACACCTTC. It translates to CASSEQGYYGYTF. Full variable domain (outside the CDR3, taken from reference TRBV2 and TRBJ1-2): EPEVTQTPSHQVTQMGQEVILRCVPISNHLYFYWYRQILGQKVEFLVSFYNNEISEKSEIFDDQFSVERPDGSNFTLKIRSTKLEDSAMYFCASSEQGYYGYTFGSGTRLTVV.

Here the CDR3 DNA reads TGTGCCAGCAGTTTGGGGGGAACGTGGGGGTACCAAGAGACCCAGTACTTC. As protein: CASSLGGTWGYQETQYF. The genes are TRBV28 and TRBJ2-5, with a tentative D call TRBD2 (6 bases). Trimming removed 3 bases from V and 0 bases from J, with 17 bases in between. CDR3 length equals 17 residues. The germline V gene has CDR1 MDHEN and CDR2 SYDVKM.

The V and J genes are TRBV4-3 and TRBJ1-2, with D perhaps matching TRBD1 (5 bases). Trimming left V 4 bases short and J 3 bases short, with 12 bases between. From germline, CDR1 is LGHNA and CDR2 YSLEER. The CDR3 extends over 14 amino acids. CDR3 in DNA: TGCGCCAGCAGCCCTGAGACAGAATACTATGGCTACACCTTC. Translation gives CASSPETEYYGYTF.

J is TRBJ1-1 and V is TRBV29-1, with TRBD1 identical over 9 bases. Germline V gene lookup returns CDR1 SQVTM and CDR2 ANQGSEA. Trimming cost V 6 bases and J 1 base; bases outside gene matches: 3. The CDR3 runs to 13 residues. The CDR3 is CSVEGQGNTEAFF. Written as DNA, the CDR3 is TGCAGCGTGGAGGGACAGGGGAACACTGAAGCTTTCTTT.

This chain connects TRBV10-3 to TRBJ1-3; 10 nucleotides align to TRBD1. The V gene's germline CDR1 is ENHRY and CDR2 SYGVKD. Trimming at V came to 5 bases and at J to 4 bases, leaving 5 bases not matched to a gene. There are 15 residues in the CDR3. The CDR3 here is CAISRQGASGNTIYF. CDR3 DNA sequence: TGTGCCATCAGTAGACAGGGGGCGAGCGGAAACACCATATATTTT.

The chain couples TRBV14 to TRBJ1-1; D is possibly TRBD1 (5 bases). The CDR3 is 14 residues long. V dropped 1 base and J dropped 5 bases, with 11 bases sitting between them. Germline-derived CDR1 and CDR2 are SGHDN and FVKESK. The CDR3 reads CASSQGPRVTEAFF. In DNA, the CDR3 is TGTGCCAGCAGCCAAGGCCCCAGGGTTACTGAAGCTTTCTTT.